This T cell receptor beta chain was documented in a study of the immune and genomic landscape of osteosarcoma. Study-wide findings and caveats: A few cases had one hyperexpanded dominant clone and under 100 clonotypes. Clonality was low: mean around 0.086, highest about 0.31, suggesting limited expansion.

Osteosarcoma specimens were post-treatment primary, local recurrence and metastasis tumors from poor-prognosis patients. As regards this clone: Its specificity is unknown.

TCRdb's table, derived via immunoSEQ multiplex PCR, lists solely in-frame clones and lacks some. This sample has about 10,000 clones, with about two thirds found just once. V was trimmed by 4 bases and J by 1 base, leaving 8 bases between them. The CDR3 spans 14 residues. Germline loops: CDR1 MNHEY, CDR2 SMNVEV (reference sequence). This TCR came from a human donor with osteosarcoma. The sequenced material came from osteosarcoma tumor tissue from the lung. The chain links TRBV27 to TRBJ1-5; tentative D call: TRBD1 (5 bases). The chain's CDR3 is CASSWAGSNQPQHF. CDR3 coding DNA: TGTGCCAGCAGTTGGGCAGGGAGCAATCAGCCCCAGCATTTT.